The source of this T cell receptor beta chain is a study of blood T cell repertoires in COVID-19. For the study at large: Samples came from the United States, Italy and Spain, spanning acute and convalescent COVID-19.

In its sample, this clone was seen once. V was trimmed by 1 base and J by 1 base, leaving 17 bases between them. The CDR3 extends over 18 amino acids. Germline V lookup: CDR1 SGHAT, CDR2 FQNNGV. In the authors' workflow: For nucleated cells, counts were estimated from reference gene primer amplification. Only in-frame clones appear in the TCRdb table, and some are missing; sequencing was by immunoSEQ multiplex PCR. D and trimming were read from the DNA, whereas the V and J calls and clone size are those reported in that table. This table has about 370,000 clones, 89% appearing once. It was during active infection that Seattle patients were enrolled and then longitudinally followed.

Sequenced input: peripheral blood. V usage is TRBV11-2 and J usage is TRBJ2-1; a possible D gene is TRBD2 (5 bases). The TCR sequence derives from a woman aged 25 to 45 with COVID-19, enrolled during active disease. CDR3 in DNA: TGTGCCAGCAGCTTAGGGCCACTAGGTCCCGTATCCTACAATGAGCAGTTCTTC. Translated: CASSLGPLGPVSYNEQFF.